The next 2 T cell receptor beta chains were all read from a single sample in a study of T-cell memory formation after mild COVID-19. TCRdb passed the 5' RACE reads through MiXCR, listing each CDR3 protein once. The profile shows approximately 560,000 distinct CDR3 sequences, around 16% of them singletons. The sample taken for sequencing was PBMCs or a T cell subset sorted from them (not recorded which). The receptors here all came from an adult woman who had mild COVID-19 (a few samples of this study predate the infection). Cell type and time point are not known.

This clonotype was detected only a few times. The J gene is TRBJ2-2, the V gene TRBV5-1; no definite D call. V lost 0 bases and J lost 0, with 9 bases in between. This CDR3 has 16 amino acids. The germline CDR1 and CDR2 sequences are SGHRS and YFSETQ. The CDR3 coding sequence is TGCGCCAGCAGCTTGGATGTCAGCGCGAACACCGGGGAGCTGTTTTTT. Its protein product is CASSLDVSANTGELFF.

V gene TRBV10-3 combines with J gene TRBJ1-3, with a possible D match to TRBD1 (5 bases). This CDR3 is 15 amino acids long. CDR1 ENHRY and CDR2 SYGVKD come from the germline V gene. Trimming stripped 6 bases from V and 0 bases from J, with 12 bases between. The CDR3 is CAIRPGDPSGNTIYF. In nucleotides, the CDR3 is TGTGCCATCAGGCCCGGGGACCCCTCTGGAAACACCATATATTTT.